One sample yielded the 22 T cell receptor beta chains listed below, sequenced in a study of blood T cell repertoires in COVID-19. Using immunoSEQ multiplex PCR, the repertoire was profiled, and TCRdb retains in-frame clones only, with some absent. The top ten clones hold 3.5% to 4% of a sample with 300,000 to 450,000 clones, less than 85% of them seen once. Sequencing was carried out using peripheral blood. The source of these receptors is a woman aged 18-35 years with acute or convalescent COVID-19.

The chain links TRBV6-5 to TRBJ2-6, with TRBD2 as a possible D gene (5 bases). This CDR3 region has 15 residues. V was trimmed by 2 bases and J by 4 bases, leaving 9 bases between them. Germline CDR1 is MNHEY and CDR2 is SVGAGI. The CDR3 is CASSYGGLGANVLTF. The CDR3 region has the DNA TGTGCCAGCAGTTACGGAGGCTTAGGGGCCAACGTCCTGACTTTC.

This clone was detected a few times. The J gene is TRBJ1-3, the V gene TRBV7-9; 7 nucleotides line up with TRBD1. The length of the CDR3 is 16 residues. Germline V lookup: CDR1 SEHNR, CDR2 FQNEAQ (reference sequence). The V gene end was trimmed by 0 bases and the J gene end by 0 bases; junction bases not matched to a gene: 2. The CDR3, as DNA: TGTGCCAGCAGCTTAGCGACAGGGCTCTCTGGAAACACCATATATTTT. This gives the protein CASSLATGLSGNTIYF.

The chain is built from TRBV21-1 and TRBJ2-7; no DNA check was done on the table's D call, TRBD2. TRBV21-1 counts as a pseudogene. The CDR3 is 16 residues long. The CDR3 DNA reads as TGTGCCAGCAGCAAACAGGGAGGAGACTGGCGGGATGAGCAGTACTTC. Translated: CASSKQGGDWRDEQYF.

This chain connects TRBV19 to TRBJ2-7, with 13 bases aligning to TRBD2. This CDR3 is built from 16 residues. Germline assignment: CDR1 LNHDA and CDR2 SQIVND (reference sequence). V lost 4 bases to trimming and J lost 0 bases; unmatched junction nucleotides: 3. CDR3 loop: CASSTRTSGSSYEQYF. The CDR3, as DNA: TGTGCCAGTAGTACCAGGACTAGCGGGAGCTCCTACGAGCAGTACTTC. Looking up the rest from reference TRBV19 and TRBJ2-7 gives the full variable domain: DGGITQSPKYLFRKEGQNVTLSCEQNLNHDAMYWYRQDPGQGLRLIYYSQIVNDFQKGDIAEGYSVSREKKESFPLTVTSAQKNPTAFYLCASSTRTSGSSYEQYFGPGTRLTVT.

V usage is TRBV7-2 and J usage is TRBJ1-2; possible D gene TRBD1, 6 bases. The CDR3 spans 17 residues. V lost 0 bases to trimming and J lost 4 bases, with 18 bases between them. Per the germline V gene, CDR1 is SGHTA and CDR2 is FQGNSA. The CDR3 nucleotides are TGTGCCAGCAGCTTAGCCGCGGGGGGCTTTGGCTCCTATGGCTACACCTTC. Protein product: CASSLAAGGFGSYGYTF.

The chain combines TRBV3-1 (or the pseudogene TRBV3-2) with TRBJ2-7; TRBD1 matches 8 bases. V was clipped by 5 bases and J by 5 bases; unmatched bases: 2. This CDR3 contains 12 residues. Germline-derived CDR1 and CDR2 are LGHDT and YNNKEL (reference sequence). The CDR3 here is CASSWTGNEQYF. DNA of the CDR3: TGTGCCAGCAGCTGGACAGGGAACGAGCAGTACTTC.

The DNA for the CDR3 is TGCAGCGCTTATCGGGGAGGGAACACTGAAGCTTTCTTT. Protein product: CSAYRGGNTEAFF. The J gene is TRBJ1-1, the V gene TRBV29-1; D remains unclear. The CDR3 spans 13 residues. The germline CDR1 and CDR2 sequences are SQVTM and ANQGSEA. The V gene lost 7 bases and the J gene lost 1 base, with 13 bases spanning the gap.

The rearrangement joins TRBV7-2 to TRBJ2-7, with 7 nucleotides matching TRBD2. Germline CDR1 SGHTA, CDR2 FQGNSA. The CDR3 is made up of 15 amino acids. V lost 5 bases and J lost 3; bases outside the gene matches: 10. The CDR3: CASSAQPGGNYEQYF. The CDR3 DNA reads as TGTGCCAGCAGCGCCCAGCCCGGGGGGAACTACGAGCAGTACTTC.

This clone was observed a few times. The chain is built from TRBV5-1 and TRBJ2-7; TRBD1 matches at 9 bases. Germline values: CDR1 SGHRS, CDR2 YFSETQ. The CDR3 extends over 14 amino acids. J gave up 3 bases and V 3 bases, and 4 bases lay outside the gene matches. The CDR3 DNA sequence: TGCGCCAGCAGCTCGGACAGGGGTGGCTACGAGCAGTACTTC. Protein: CASSSDRGGYEQYF.

This clone has just one count. The chain combines TRBV10-3 with TRBJ1-5; tentative D call: TRBD1 (5 bases). CDR1 is ENHRY, CDR2 SYGVKD, per germline. Trimming removed 1 base at V and 0 bases at J, with 7 bases between. The CDR3 is made up of 15 amino acids. The CDR3, as DNA: TGTGCCATCAGTGAGTATCAGGGTAGCAATCAGCCCCAGCATTTT. Translation gives CAISEYQGSNQPQHF.

The table lists this clone with a count of one. V and J are TRBV2 and TRBJ2-7, with 11 bases lining up with TRBD1. The CDR3 runs 15 residues. CDR1 is SNHLY, CDR2 FYNNEI, per germline. The junction had 9 bases not matched to a gene; V was cut back by 7 bases and J by 4 bases. The CDR3 coding sequence is TGTGCCAGCAAGGAGTACGGACAGGGGGCTTACGAGCAGTACTTC. This codes for CASKEYGQGAYEQYF. Combining the CDR3 with reference TRBV2 and TRBJ2-7 gives the whole variable domain EPEVTQTPSHQVTQMGQEVILRCVPISNHLYFYWYRQILGQKVEFLVSFYNNEISEKSEIFDDQFSVERPDGSNFTLKIRSTKLEDSAMYFCASKEYGQGAYEQYFGPGTRLTVT.

This clone was seen a single time. CDR3 coding DNA: TGTGCCAGCAGTTCCCGACTGGAAACTGAAGCTTTCTTT. Its translation is CASSSRLETEAFF. This chain connects TRBV6-2 or TRBV6-3 to TRBJ1-1; no reliable D call. The V end was cut by 4 bases, the J end by 5 bases, with 11 bases between. The CDR3 has 13 amino acids. The germline V gene encodes CDR1 MNHEY and CDR2 SVGEGT.

The chain has TRBV6-1 and TRBJ1-2, with no clear D. The CDR3 totals 15 residues. Trimming left V 2 bases short and J 2 bases short, with 12 bases between. Germline V gene data show CDR1 as MNHNS and CDR2 as SASEGT. The CDR3 spells CASSEREGINYGYTF. DNA of the CDR3: TGTGCCAGCAGTGAAAGGGAGGGAATCAACTATGGCTACACCTTC.

J is TRBJ1-2 and V is TRBV19; 7 bases match TRBD1. This CDR3 has 15 residues. The V and J ends lost 0 bases and 5 bases, in that order; junction bases with no gene match: 6. Germline V gene sequence: CDR1 LNHDA, CDR2 SQIVND (reference sequence). Here the CDR3 DNA reads TGTGCCAGTAGTATAGATCGTACAGGGGTTTATGGCTACACCTTC. Translated: CASSIDRTGVYGYTF.

The V call is TRBV7-2, the J call TRBJ2-7; 13 bases fit TRBD2. The ends lost 2 bases at V and 0 bases at J; junction bases unmatched: 4. The germline CDR1 and CDR2 sequences are SGHTA and FQGNSA. CDR3 length equals 17 residues. The CDR3 sequence is CASSLTSGREISYEQYF. CDR3 nucleotide sequence: TGTGCCAGCAGCTTAACTAGCGGGAGGGAAATCTCCTACGAGCAGTACTTC.

This chain joins TRBV19 and TRBJ2-7; 9 bases fit TRBD1. The germline CDR1 and CDR2 sequences are LNHDA and SQIVND (reference sequence). This CDR3 has 13 residues. V lost 9 bases to trimming and J lost 1 base; unmatched junction nucleotides: 4. The CDR3 region has the DNA TGTGCCAGCAGACAGGGGGTGTCCTACGAGCAGTACTTC. It yields the protein CASRQGVSYEQYF.

This clone was counted a few times. The genes are TRBV9 and TRBJ1-3; possibly TRBD1 for D (6 bases). Germline values: CDR1 SGDLS, CDR2 YYNGEE. This CDR3 comprises 16 residues. V dropped 2 bases and J dropped 3 bases, with 15 bases sitting between them. The CDR3 region has the DNA TGTGCCAGCAGCGTCACCGGACAGCGCTATGGAAACACCATATATTTT. This sequence encodes CASSVTGQRYGNTIYF.

This clone has just a few counts. The gene calls are TRBV7-2 and TRBJ2-1; 13 nucleotides agree with TRBD2. Per the germline V gene, CDR1 is SGHTA and CDR2 is FQGNSA. Trimming cost V 4 bases and J 7 bases; bases outside gene matches: 7. The CDR3 is made up of 16 amino acids. CDR3 sequence: CASSSTGLAGVNEQFF. In DNA, the CDR3 is TGTGCCAGCAGCTCAACAGGACTAGCGGGAGTAAATGAGCAGTTCTTC. The whole variable domain, filled in from reference TRBV7-2 and TRBJ2-1, reads GAGVSQSPSNKVTEKGKDVELRCDPISGHTALYWYRQSLGQGLEFLIYFQGNSAPDKSGLPSDRFSAERTGGSVSTLTIQRTQQEDSAVYLCASSSTGLAGVNEQFFGPGTRLTVL.

The rearrangement uses TRBV28 and TRBJ1-5, with TRBD1 matching over 7 bases. The ends lost 8 bases at V and 6 bases at J; junction bases unmatched: 7. This CDR3 has 13 residues. The germline V gene has CDR1 MDHEN and CDR2 SYDVKM. CDR3 sequence reads: CASSGAGGQPQHF. In DNA, the CDR3 is TGTGCCAGCTCAGGGGCAGGGGGTCAGCCCCAGCATTTT.

V usage is TRBV7-2 and J usage is TRBJ1-5; 10 positions match TRBD1. This CDR3 region has 15 residues. Per the germline V gene, CDR1 is SGHTA and CDR2 is FQGNSA. V lost 5 bases and J lost 1; bases outside the gene matches: 2. The CDR3 spells CASSRGQGSNQPQHF. In DNA, the CDR3 is TGTGCCAGCAGCAGGGGACAGGGGAGCAATCAGCCCCAGCATTTT.

The chain joins TRBV5-5 to TRBJ2-7, with a tentative D call TRBD2 (5 bases). V was cut by 4 bases and J by 0 bases, with 23 bases left in between. The germline V gene encodes CDR1 SGHKS and CDR2 YYEKEE (reference sequence). This CDR3 contains 18 residues. The CDR3 sequence: CASSRHSTDDYFSYEQYF. The CDR3, as DNA: TGTGCCAGCAGCAGACACAGCACCGACGACTACTTCTCCTACGAGCAGTACTTC.

CDR3 region: CASSGGNNEQFF. Written as DNA, the CDR3 is TGTGCCAGCAGTGGAGGGAACAATGAGCAGTTCTTC. This chain uses TRBV25-1 with TRBJ2-1; D is possibly TRBD2 (5 bases). The CDR3 runs to 12 residues. Trimming took 4 bases from V and 5 from J, leaving 6 bases between them. The germline CDR1 and CDR2 sequences are MGHDK and SYGVNS.